Listed below are T cell receptor beta chains from one sample, sequenced in a study of monozygotic twins with inflammatory bowel disease. TCRdb reanalyzed the 5' RACE reads, giving one entry per CDR3 protein sequence and no DNA. In all, the sample yields around 450,000 distinct CDR3 sequences. Sequencing was performed on blood. These receptor sequences come from a human donor with ulcerative colitis or Crohn's disease, or a healthy co-twin of an affected twin (not recorded which). The CDR3 runs from the conserved cysteine through the conserved F or W.

>TRBJ1-5|TRBV20-1
CSARVGGHNQPQHF
>TRBJ2-7|TRBV20-1
CSAGLDGTVDEYEQYF
>TRBJ2-7|TRBV7-2
CASSLVTGGSYEQYF
>TRBJ2-1|TRBV19
CASSNQARLYNEQFF
>TRBJ2-3|TRBV4-2
CASSPRTSEDTQYF
>TRBJ2-7|TRBV7-2
CASSLGAGAGEQYF
>TRBJ2-2|TRBV12-3/TRBV12-4
CASSGQITNTGELFF
>TRBJ1-6|TRBV4-1
CASSQPFGTTNSPLHF
>TRBJ2-3|TRBV19
CASSIVVTDTQYF
>TRBJ1-2|TRBV7-8
CASSLDSEYGYTF